Listed here are 26 T cell receptor beta chains from one sample, sequenced in a study of pediatric ulcerative colitis (dated by TCRdb to between 2017 and 2020). One to two pinch biopsies were taken from the rectum for research during colonoscopy. Library generation was performed with the immunoSEQ multiplex PCR assay. The clones in this table, taken by TCRdb from immuneACCESS, are in-frame only. Not every clone is retained; where verified, under half of the shortfall comes from an unresolved V gene, and the cause of the rest is unknown. The sample includes about 36,000 clones, with about three quarters observed a single time. Together, the top ten hold 0.74% of the sample. The sequencing sample was made of gut tissue. All receptors come from a boy aged 5-17 years with moderate ulcerative colitis.

V and J are TRBV7-8 and TRBJ2-5; D gene unclear. The ends were cut back, 1 base at V and 5 bases at J, with 11 bases in the middle. Germline V lookup: CDR1 SGHVS, CDR2 FQNEAQ. The CDR3 consists of 14 residues. The CDR3 protein is CASSLVLSTETQYF. The CDR3 DNA is TGTGCCAGCAGCTTAGTACTTAGCACGGAGACCCAGTACTTC. The variable domain in full, with the rest retrieved from reference TRBV7-8 and TRBJ2-5, is GAGVSQSPRYKVAKRGQDVALRCDPISGHVSLFWYQQALGQGPEFLTYFQNEAQLDKSGLPSDRFFAERPEGSVSTLKIQRTQQEDSAVYLCASSLVLSTETQYFGPGTRLLVL.

J is TRBJ2-3 and V is TRBV7-2, with TRBD1 matching over 8 bases. CDR3 length: 16 residues. CDR1 SGHTA and CDR2 FQGNSA come from the germline V gene. Trimming cost V 4 bases and J 6 bases; bases outside gene matches: 12. In DNA form, the CDR3 reads TGTGCCAGCAGCTCCGACAGGGGAGCATTATCCGATACGCAGTATTTT. Translated: CASSSDRGALSDTQYF.

DNA for the CDR3: TGTGCCAGCAGCTTGGGTGTGGGCGGTGGCTACACCTTC. This gives the protein CASSLGVGGGYTF. The chain joins TRBV5-8 to TRBJ1-2, with D hard to call. Germline CDR1 SGHTS, CDR2 YDEGEE. The germline V and J ends were trimmed by 0 bases and 7 bases, with 10 bases remaining between them. This CDR3 is built from 13 residues. Full variable domain (outside the CDR3, taken from reference TRBV5-8 and TRBJ1-2): EAGVTQSPTHLIKTRGQQATLRCSPISGHTSVYWYQQALGLGLQFLLWYDEGEERNRGNFPPRFSGRQFPNYSSELNVNALELEDSALYLCASSLGVGGGYTFGSGTRLTVV.

The chain uses TRBV28 and TRBJ1-2; the D is unclear. CDR1 and CDR2 (germline): MDHEN, SYDVKM. This CDR3 spans 13 amino acids. Trimming shortened V by 6 bases and J by 3 bases, and 11 bases separated the two germline ends. The CDR3 bases are TGTGCCAGCAGGACGAATAACTACTATGGCTACACCTTC. Residues: CASRTNNYYGYTF.

The rearrangement uses TRBV5-4 and TRBJ2-1; unclear D gene. From germline, CDR1 is SGHNT and CDR2 YYREEE (reference sequence). The CDR3 covers 15 residues. V shed 2 bases and J shed 2 bases, with 11 bases lying between them. This CDR3 is CASSLKTTPYNEQFF. CDR3 DNA sequence: TGTGCCAGCAGCTTAAAAACAACTCCCTACAATGAGCAGTTCTTC.

The J gene is TRBJ2-3, the V gene TRBV19; 7 bases align to TRBD2. Trimming took 1 base from V and 6 from J; bases not matched to a gene: 7. The CDR3 is made up of 15 amino acids. The germline CDR1 and CDR2 sequences are LNHDA and SQIVND (reference sequence). CDR3 sequence reads: CASSIGDYQVDTQYF. CDR3 DNA: TGTGCCAGTAGTATAGGGGACTACCAGGTGGATACGCAGTATTTT.

The chain uses TRBV18 and TRBJ2-5; the D gene is possibly TRBD1 (6 bases). The V gene's germline CDR1 is KGHSH and CDR2 LQKENI. Trimming removed 2 bases at V and 2 bases at J, with 9 bases between. The CDR3 length is 14 residues. The CDR3 DNA reads as TGTGCCAGCTCACCAGGGGGCCGGCAAGAGACCCAGTACTTC. It codes for CASSPGGRQETQYF.

The V call is TRBV23-1, the J call TRBJ2-3, with 8 bases identical to TRBD1. TRBV23-1 is marked as an open reading frame, function uncertain. V lost 3 bases and J lost 2; bases outside the gene matches: 10. CDR3 length: 17 residues. CDR3 nucleotide sequence: TGCGCCAGCAGTCATCGAGCAGGGGGCCACCCCACAGATACGCAGTATTTT. This encodes CASSHRAGGHPTDTQYF.

This rearrangement joins TRBV5-1 to TRBJ2-3; 12 nucleotides line up with TRBD2. V shed 5 bases, J shed 4 bases, and the junction held 8 bases outside the gene matches. CDR3 length: 16 amino acids. Germline CDR1 is SGHRS and CDR2 is YFSETQ. The DNA of the CDR3 is TGCGCCAGCAGTAGCGGACTAGCGGGGCCTTCAGATACGCAGTATTTT. Encoded protein: CASSSGLAGPSDTQYF.

There are a few counts of this clone. The J gene is TRBJ1-1, the V gene TRBV6-4; no clear D. Germline values: CDR1 MRHNA, CDR2 SNTAGT. The CDR3 is 14 residues long. Deletions cut 4 bases from V and 0 bases from J, with 9 bases between. CDR3 DNA: TGTGCCAGCAGTGTGGGAGGAATGAACACTGAAGCTTTCTTT. Encoded protein: CASSVGGMNTEAFF.

The gene calls are TRBV29-1 and TRBJ1-4; 8 nucleotides line up with TRBD1. With V trimmed by 1 base and J by 10 bases, 11 bases remained unmatched. CDR1 is SQVTM and CDR2 is ANQGSEA in the germline V gene. The CDR3 runs to 15 residues. This CDR3 is CSVEASGTGLRKLFF. The CDR3 DNA reads TGCAGCGTTGAAGCTTCCGGGACAGGTTTACGAAAACTGTTTTTT. The full variable domain, completed using reference TRBV29-1 and TRBJ1-4, is SAVISQKPSRDICQRGTSLTIQCQVDSQVTMMFWYRQQPGQSLTLIATANQGSEATYESGFVIDKFPISRPNLTFSTLTVSNMSPEDSSIYLCSVEASGTGLRKLFFGSGTQLSVL.

The chain has TRBV4-2 and TRBJ2-7; the match to TRBD1 covers 7 bases. This CDR3 has 16 amino acids. Losses at the gene ends were 3 bases for V and 4 bases for J; bases not matched to a gene: 12. Germline CDR1 reads LGHNA; CDR2 reads YNFKEQ. This CDR3 reads CASSHWPGTAMYEQYF. In nucleotides, the CDR3 is TGTGCCAGCAGCCACTGGCCTGGGACAGCCATGTACGAGCAGTACTTC.

J is TRBJ1-1 and V is TRBV30, with 7 bases fitting TRBD1. Germline V gene lookup returns CDR1 GTSNPN and CDR2 SVGIG (reference sequence). The CDR3 is 16 amino acids. V shed 0 bases, J shed 0 bases, and the junction held 7 bases outside the gene matches. CDR3: CAWSVLGDSLNTEAFF. As DNA, the CDR3 is TGTGCCTGGAGTGTACTAGGGGACAGTTTGAACACTGAAGCTTTCTTT.

This clone has only one observation. This chain connects TRBV19 to TRBJ1-3; no clear D gene. V was shortened by 7 bases and J by 4 bases, with 11 bases between the two germline ends. CDR3 size: 13 residues. The germline V gene has CDR1 LNHDA and CDR2 SQIVND (reference sequence). The DNA of the CDR3 is TGTGCCAGTACCGTACGGGAAGGAAACACCATATATTTT. This sequence encodes CASTVREGNTIYF.

This chain uses TRBV6-1 with TRBJ2-7; D possibly corresponds to TRBD1 (6 bases). Between the trimmed V and J ends, which lost 5 bases and 3 bases, there was a span of 11 bases. The length of the CDR3 is 13 residues. Germline assignment: CDR1 MNHNS and CDR2 SASEGT. CDR3 sequence reads: CASSRGQFYEQYF. Written as DNA, the CDR3 is TGTGCCAGCAGTCGAGGACAGTTCTACGAGCAGTACTTC.

The chain links TRBV11-3 to TRBJ1-1, with D possibly matching TRBD1 (6 bases). Trimming cost V 6 bases and J 0 bases, with 11 bases left between them. The CDR3 is 14 amino acids. Germline-derived CDR1 and CDR2 are SGHNT and YENEEA. For the CDR3, the DNA is TGTGCCAGCAGAACCGGGACAATGAACACTGAAGCTTTCTTT. This sequence encodes CASRTGTMNTEAFF.

The chain uses TRBV5-8 and TRBJ1-2, with 11 positions matching TRBD1. Germline CDR1 SGHTS, CDR2 YDEGEE. Germline trimming cut 6 bases from V and 8 bases from J; bases unmatched to any gene: 12. The CDR3 runs 15 residues. DNA for the CDR3: TGTGCCAGCATCTTAGTAGGGACAGGGGGATACGGCTACACCTTC. Encoded protein: CASILVGTGGYGYTF.

The rearrangement joins TRBV27 to TRBJ2-7; D not resolved. Germline assignment: CDR1 MNHEY and CDR2 SMNVEV (reference sequence). The CDR3 has 13 residues. The germline V and J ends were trimmed by 3 bases and 4 bases, with 10 bases remaining between them. The CDR3 nucleotides are TGTGCCAGCAGTTTCAGGCCGGATTACGAGCAGTACTTC. This sequence encodes CASSFRPDYEQYF.

This clone was seen only once. The chain has TRBV5-1 and TRBJ1-5, with D tentatively TRBD1 (5 bases). This CDR3 has 14 residues. Germline V CDR1 and CDR2: SGHRS, YFSETQ. V lost 1 base and J lost 2, with 7 bases in between. The chain's CDR3 is CASSLSGGNQPQHF. The CDR3 nucleotides read TGCGCCAGCAGCTTGTCGGGGGGCAATCAGCCCCAGCATTTT.

The chain links TRBV2 to TRBJ1-1, with a tentative D call TRBD1 (5 bases). V was trimmed by 1 base and J by 2 bases, leaving 8 bases between them. This CDR3 has 14 amino acids. CDR1 SNHLY and CDR2 FYNNEI come from the germline V gene. The CDR3 DNA is TGTGCCAGCAGTGAAGGACAGATAAACACTGAAGCTTTCTTT. It yields the protein CASSEGQINTEAFF.

Only one count was recorded for this clone. V gene TRBV19 combines with J gene TRBJ2-7; D is uncertain. This CDR3 has 15 residues. The ends were cut back, 5 bases at V and 3 bases at J, with 17 bases in the middle. The V gene's germline CDR1 is LNHDA and CDR2 SQIVND (reference sequence). The CDR3 DNA sequence: TGTGCCAGTAGTCACGGAGCGAGGTTGATCTACGAGCAGTACTTC. It encodes CASSHGARLIYEQYF.

The V gene is TRBV4-1, the J gene TRBJ1-2; D gene uncertain. Germline CDR1 reads MGHRA; CDR2 reads YSYEKL. Trimming took 0 bases from V and 5 from J, leaving 13 bases between them. The CDR3 consists of 15 residues. CDR3 bases: TGCGCCAGCAGCCAAGATTCAAGTGAGGGATATGGCTACACCTTC. This encodes CASSQDSSEGYGYTF.

The CDR3 region has the DNA TGCAGCGTTGAAAGGGGCCAGAACACTGAAGCTTTCTTT. It is translated as CSVERGQNTEAFF. This chain joins TRBV29-1 and TRBJ1-1, with D possibly being TRBD1 (5 bases). The CDR3 consists of 13 residues. V was pared by 2 bases and J by 1 base, with 8 bases between. Germline V gene lookup returns CDR1 SQVTM and CDR2 ANQGSEA.

This chain uses TRBV29-1 with TRBJ2-5, with TRBD2 matching over 8 bases. Trimming at V came to 4 bases and at J to 0 bases, leaving 4 bases not matched to a gene. CDR3 size: 14 residues. Germline V gene lookup returns CDR1 SQVTM and CDR2 ANQGSEA. In nucleotides, the CDR3 is TGCAGCGTTGGCCAGCGGGGGTACCAAGAGACCCAGTACTTC. As protein: CSVGQRGYQETQYF.

The rearrangement joins TRBV2 to TRBJ2-1; a possible D gene is TRBD2 (5 bases). There are 14 residues in the CDR3. In germline, CDR1 is SNHLY, CDR2 FYNNEI. V was clipped by 4 bases and J by 5 bases, with 12 bases between them. The CDR3 DNA is TGTGCCAGCAGTGTAGGAGGATATAACAATGAGCAGTTCTTC. Protein product: CASSVGGYNNEQFF.

This chain joins TRBV15 and TRBJ1-1; D ambiguous. This CDR3 is built from 13 residues. The ends were cut back, 2 bases at V and 1 base at J, with 5 bases in the middle. The germline V gene encodes CDR1 LNHNV and CDR2 YYDKDF (reference sequence). The CDR3 sequence: CATSRNTNTEAFF. The DNA for the CDR3 is TGTGCCACCAGCAGAAACACGAACACTGAAGCTTTCTTT.